The 10 T cell receptor beta chains listed next were all sequenced from one sample in a study of blood T cell repertoires in COVID-19. The assay was immunoSEQ multiplex PCR, and TCRdb's table has in-frame clones only and misses some. Among roughly 160,000 clones listed, 65% to 85% were seen once. The sequencing input was peripheral blood. All receptors derive from a woman aged 55-69 years with acute or convalescent COVID-19.

This rearrangement joins TRBV5-1 to TRBJ2-5; the D gene is possibly TRBD2 (6 bases). Trimming left V 0 bases short and J 1 base short, with 10 bases between. Per the germline V gene, CDR1 is SGHRS and CDR2 is YFSETQ. The CDR3 is made up of 15 amino acids. The CDR3 loop reads CASSLGGGVQETQYF. CDR3 in DNA: TGCGCCAGCAGCTTGGGGGGCGGGGTCCAAGAGACCCAGTACTTC.

The genes are TRBV19 and TRBJ2-5, with D possibly matching TRBD1 (6 bases). The germline V gene has CDR1 LNHDA and CDR2 SQIVND (reference sequence). The CDR3 is 15 amino acids. The V end was cut by 3 bases, the J end by 5 bases, with 16 bases between. The CDR3 sequence: CASSMGYGQRETQYF. The CDR3, as DNA: TGTGCCAGTAGTATGGGGTACGGACAGAGGGAGACCCAGTACTTC.

The chain employs TRBV13 and TRBJ1-2, with TRBD1 matching 8 bases. The CDR3 runs to 18 residues. Germline CDR1 is PRHDT and CDR2 is FYEKMQ (reference sequence). With 5 bases clipped from V and 2 bases from J, the junction kept 16 bases outside the gene matches. CDR3 loop: CASSQTGQGRGHNYGYTF. The CDR3 DNA follows: TGTGCCAGCAGCCAGACCGGACAGGGAAGGGGACACAACTATGGCTACACCTTC.

The V call is TRBV27, the J call TRBJ1-2, with 7 bases aligning to TRBD1. This CDR3 is built from 16 residues. CDR1 MNHEY and CDR2 SMNVEV come from the germline V gene (reference sequence). V shed 3 bases and J 4 bases; nucleotides not matched to a gene: 11. The CDR3 nucleotides are TGTGCCAGCAGTTTGTCCCCCCCTACAGGGGCCTATGGCTACACCTTC. Amino acid sequence: CASSLSPPTGAYGYTF.

This rearrangement joins TRBV7-2 to TRBJ2-7; TRBD2 matches at 9 bases. The CDR3 has 18 residues. The germline gives CDR1 SGHTA, CDR2 FQGNSA. V trimming: 8 bases; J trimming: 0 bases; junction bases outside the gene matches: 17. The CDR3 region has the DNA TGTGCCAGCTCGCGTCAGCGGGGGGCCGGAATCAGCTCCTACGAGCAGTACTTC. This translates into CASSRQRGAGISSYEQYF. Complete variable domain (other parts from reference TRBV7-2 and TRBJ2-7): GAGVSQSPSNKVTEKGKDVELRCDPISGHTALYWYRQSLGQGLEFLIYFQGNSAPDKSGLPSDRFSAERTGGSVSTLTIQRTQQEDSAVYLCASSRQRGAGISSYEQYFGPGTRLTVT.

This clone was seen a single time. The rearrangement uses TRBV10-1 and TRBJ2-1, with TRBD2 matching over 8 bases. The CDR3 consists of 17 residues. From germline, CDR1 is WNHNN and CDR2 SYGVQD (reference sequence). V gave up 0 bases and J gave up 4 bases; unmatched junction bases: 8. CDR3 sequence: CASSESLRGDFYNEQFF. CDR3 in DNA: TGCGCCAGCAGTGAGTCGTTGCGGGGGGATTTTTACAATGAGCAGTTCTTC.

This clone occurred many times. CDR3 nucleotides: TGTGCCAGCAGCTTAGGGCAGGGGTACTACGAGCAGTACTTC. Residues: CASSLGQGYYEQYF. The chain couples TRBV7-9 to TRBJ2-7; D is possibly TRBD1 (6 bases). CDR3 size: 14 residues. Germline loops: CDR1 SEHNR, CDR2 FQNEAQ (reference sequence). The germline V and J ends were trimmed by 1 base and 3 bases, with 10 bases remaining between them. Supplemented by reference TRBV7-9 and TRBJ2-7, the full variable domain reads DTGVSQNPRHKITKRGQNVTFRCDPISEHNRLYWYRQTLGQGPEFLTYFQNEAQLEKSRLLSDRFSAERPKGSFSTLEIQRTEQGDSAMYLCASSLGQGYYEQYFGPGTRLTVT.

CDR3 sequence: CARSPPSGGNTEAFF. In DNA, the CDR3 is TGTGCCAGGTCCCCACCCTCAGGGGGGAACACTGAAGCTTTCTTT. This chain uses TRBV19 with TRBJ1-1; 7 nucleotides match TRBD1. The CDR3 runs 15 residues. Germline CDR1 is LNHDA and CDR2 is SQIVND (reference sequence). V was pared by 9 bases and J by 1 base, with 11 bases of the junction left unmatched.

This chain connects TRBV7-8 to TRBJ1-2, with 10 nucleotides matching TRBD1. The germline gives CDR1 SGHVS, CDR2 FQNEAQ. V shed 0 bases and J 2 bases; nucleotides not matched to a gene: 15. The CDR3 consists of 20 residues. CDR3 nucleotides: TGTGCCAGCAGCTTAGCGAAGGCCTTCGGGACAGGGGCGCGGAACTATGGCTACACCTTC. It yields the protein CASSLAKAFGTGARNYGYTF.

The chain is built from TRBV24-1 and TRBJ2-3; D may be TRBD2 (6 bases). Deletions cut 8 bases from V and 1 base from J, with 12 bases between. This CDR3 comprises 14 residues. Germline CDR1 reads KGHDR; CDR2 reads SFDVKD. The CDR3 protein is CATNGGGGTDTQYF. CDR3 DNA sequence: TGTGCCACCAACGGGGGAGGCGGCACAGATACGCAGTATTTT.